This TCR beta chain was obtained from a study of shared clonotypes between healthy human individuals. This CDR3 has 14 residues. Between the trimmed V and J ends, which lost 5 bases and 6 bases, there was a span of 16 bases. Germline lookup yields CDR1 SEHNR and CDR2 FQNEAQ (reference sequence). CD45RA+ naive and CD45RA-negative memory subsets were separated from CD4+ cells. Broader study findings: Having only a few donors restricted how much genetic and exposure-history diversity was captured. The study found lower generation probabilities in non-shared clonotypes than in those shared by all four donors.

To note about this clone: As yet, its antigen is unknown.

The assay ran at deep level. The repertoire was sequenced with immunoSEQ multiplex PCR; TCRdb's copy has only in-frame clones and lacks some. The top ten clones hold about 0.41% of a sample with more than 2,000,000 clones, approximately 95% of them seen once. Sequencing was carried out using naive CD4+ T cells from PBMCs. Subset of the sample: CD45RA+ positively selected. The chain has TRBV7-9 and TRBJ1-2; unclear D gene. The receptor was derived from a man aged 18 to 29 in good health. Some clones in this sample may be carry-over from other donors' samples. The CDR3 DNA follows: TGTGCCAGCAGCCACGAAAACCGGGGAGATGGCTACACCTTC. Translating gives CASSHENRGDGYTF.